These T cell receptor beta chains were read from a single sample in a study of blood T cell repertoires in COVID-19. Data came from immunoSEQ multiplex PCR; TCRdb stores just in-frame clones and leaves some out. Among 270,000 or so clones listed, over 80% were seen once. The sequenced material came from PBMCs or T cells enriched from blood (not recorded which). The source is a woman in her twenties or thirties with acute COVID-19. CDR3s include the opening cysteine and the closing phenylalanine or tryptophan. The order of the fields is CDR3 DNA, CDR3 protein, J gene, CDR3 length, clone size, V gene, D gene. A D gene is named only where the DNA matches it firmly. The size field is filled for only some rows; it gives once, few, many or a size class.

TGTGCCAGCAGTTCCCAGGCGGGAAGCTATAATTCACCCCTCCACTTT | CASSSQAGSYNSPLHF | TRBJ1-6 | 16 | . | TRBV28 | .
TGCGCCAGCAGCCAAGATAAACAGCCGGCCTACAATGAGCAGTTCTTC | CASSQDKQPAYNEQFF | TRBJ2-1 | 16 | . | TRBV4-1 | .
TGTGCCATCGGGGGGATTGACTCTGGGGCCAACGTCCTGACTTTC | CAIGGIDSGANVLTF | TRBJ2-6 | 15 | . | TRBV6-5 | TRBD2
TGTGCCAGCAATAAGGGGCTAGCGGGAATTCAAGAGACCCAGTACTTC | CASNKGLAGIQETQYF | TRBJ2-5 | 16 | . | TRBV28 | TRBD2
TGTGCCTGGACGGGACAGGGGAATCATTCACCCCTCCACTTT | CAWTGQGNHSPLHF | TRBJ1-6 | 14 | . | TRBV30 | TRBD1
TGTGCCAGCAGACGAAGACAGTCCTATGGCTACACCTTC | CASRRRQSYGYTF | TRBJ1-2 | 13 | . | TRBV28 | .
TGTGCCAGTAGTATACGCGGATTGGCCTATGAGCAGTTCTTC | CASSIRGLAYEQFF | TRBJ2-1 | 14 | . | TRBV19 | .
TGCGCCAGCAGCTTGGCAGCCATAGGGGATGGCTACACCTTC | CASSLAAIGDGYTF | TRBJ1-2 | 14 | . | TRBV5-1 | .
TGTGCCAGTAGTATAGTAGCGCACACCTATGGCTACACCTTC | CASSIVAHTYGYTF | TRBJ1-2 | 14 | . | TRBV19 | .
TGTGCCAGCTCACCTCAGGGCAGTGGGGCCTACGAGCAGTACTTC | CASSPQGSGAYEQYF | TRBJ2-7 | 15 | . | TRBV18 | .
TGTGCCAGTCGGACAGGGTTCGAAAAACTGTTTTTT | CASRTGFEKLFF | TRBJ1-4 | 12 | . | TRBV19 | TRBD1
TGTGCCAGCAGCTTAGGGTCGGTGGAGACCCAGTACTTC | CASSLGSVETQYF | TRBJ2-5 | 13 | . | TRBV7-8 | .
TGTGCCAGTAGATTCGACAGAAACTCCTACGAGCAGTACTTC | CASRFDRNSYEQYF | TRBJ2-7 | 14 | . | TRBV19 | .
TGTGCCATCAGTGACCAACCGGGACAGGGGAACTATGGCTACACCTTC | CAISDQPGQGNYGYTF | TRBJ1-2 | 16 | . | TRBV10-3 | TRBD1
TGTGCCACAACCGGGACAGGGGCGAATGAGCAGTACTTC | CATTGTGANEQYF | TRBJ2-7 | 13 | few | TRBV10-3 | TRBD1
TGCGCCAGCAGCTTTTCGGGAGGGACGGGACTAGCGGACTACGAGCAGTACTTC | CASSFSGGTGLADYEQYF | TRBJ2-7 | 18 | . | TRBV4-1 | TRBD2
TGTGCCAGCAGACACGGACTAGCGGGAGCCGAGCAGTACTTC | CASRHGLAGAEQYF | TRBJ2-7 | 14 | . | TRBV27 | TRBD2
TGTGCCACCAGTGATGCGGGACAGGGGGCAAGGTACGAGCAGTACTTC | CATSDAGQGARYEQYF | TRBJ2-7 | 16 | . | TRBV24-1 | TRBD1
TGTGCCAGCAGCTTAGGACAGGGGGATTACAATGAGCAGTTCTTC | CASSLGQGDYNEQFF | TRBJ2-1 | 15 | . | TRBV7-6 | TRBD1
TGTGCCAGCAGCTACCGTAGCGGGAGAGACTACGAGCAGTACTTC | CASSYRSGRDYEQYF | TRBJ2-7 | 15 | . | TRBV9 | TRBD2
TGTGCCACCAGCAGAGACGGGGGAGGGAATACGCAGTATTTT | CATSRDGGGNTQYF | TRBJ2-3 | 14 | once | TRBV15 | TRBD2
TGTGCCAGCAGTTACTCAGAGGCTGTATCTGGGGCCAACGTCCTGACTTTC | CASSYSEAVSGANVLTF | TRBJ2-6 | 17 | . | TRBV2 | .
TGTGCCAGCAGTTCGGGCGGGAGGGACTACAATGAGCAGTTCTTC | CASSSGGRDYNEQFF | TRBJ2-1 | 15 | once | TRBV27 | TRBD2
TGTGCCAGCAGTTCCCGGTTGGGTTGGGGGGATCCTGAAGCTTTCTTT | CASSSRLGWGDPEAFF | TRBJ1-1 | 16 | . | TRBV27 | .
TGTGCCAGCAGTTTCCGGGGCAATGAGCAGTTCTTC | CASSFRGNEQFF | TRBJ2-1 | 12 | once | TRBV27 | .
TGTGCCAGCAGCCACACCCCGGGACAGACCACAGATACGCAGTATTTT | CASSHTPGQTTDTQYF | TRBJ2-3 | 16 | . | TRBV3-1/TRBV3-2 | TRBD1
TGTGCCAGCAGCCCCTCCGGGACAGGGTACACCGGGGAGCTGTTTTTT | CASSPSGTGYTGELFF | TRBJ2-2 | 16 | few | TRBV4-2 | TRBD1
TGTGCCAGCTCACCGGCACGTAGCGGGACTCGAAATGAGCAGTTCTTC | CASSPARSGTRNEQFF | TRBJ2-1 | 16 | . | TRBV18 | TRBD2
TGCGCCAGCAGCCTTTCCGGGAATGAGCAGTTCTTC | CASSLSGNEQFF | TRBJ2-1 | 12 | . | TRBV5-1 | .
TGTGCCAGCACCCTAGATGCGGGATCCTACGAGCAGTACTTC | CASTLDAGSYEQYF | TRBJ2-7 | 14 | . | TRBV21-1 | .
TGTGCCAGCAGCTTAAGCGCTGAGCAGTTCTTC | CASSLSAEQFF | TRBJ2-1 | 11 | once | TRBV7-9 | .
TGCAGCGTGGGTAAACAGGGAGGGCTCGGCAACGAGCAGTACTTC | CSVGKQGGLGNEQYF | TRBJ2-7 | 15 | . | TRBV29-1 | .
TGTGCCAGCAGTTCTGACGGAGCGAACACTGAAGCTTTCTTT | CASSSDGANTEAFF | TRBJ1-1 | 14 | . | TRBV7-3 | .
TGTGCCAGTAGCGGACAGGGGGCTTTCGGGGAGCTGTTTTTT | CASSGQGAFGELFF | TRBJ2-2 | 14 | once | TRBV19 | TRBD1
TGTGCCAGCAGGGGACAGCACTCTGGGGCCAACGTCCTGACTTTC | CASRGQHSGANVLTF | TRBJ2-6 | 15 | . | TRBV6-5 | TRBD1
TGCAGCGTTGAAGATAGGGGGGGGTACACTGAAGCTTTCTTT | CSVEDRGGYTEAFF | TRBJ1-1 | 14 | . | TRBV29-1 | .
TGTGCCACCAGTGATCACACTAGCTACGAGCAGTACTTC | CATSDHTSYEQYF | TRBJ2-7 | 13 | . | TRBV24-1 | .
TGTGCCAGCAGTTACCGTGGACTTAAAAACATTCAGTACTTC | CASSYRGLKNIQYF | TRBJ2-4 | 14 | . | TRBV11-2 | .
TGTGCCAGTAGTTGGACAGACAACTCCTACGAGCAGTACTTC | CASSWTDNSYEQYF | TRBJ2-7 | 14 | . | TRBV19 | .
TGTGCCAGCAGTGACCGACTAGCGGGAGTGGATACGCAGTATTTT | CASSDRLAGVDTQYF | TRBJ2-3 | 15 | . | TRBV2 | TRBD2
TGTGCCAGCAGCTTTTCGGCAGGGGGAACTGAAGCTTTCTTT | CASSFSAGGTEAFF | TRBJ1-1 | 14 | . | TRBV11-2 | TRBD1
TGTGCCAGCAGCGGCCCAGGACTAGCGAGCTTGGTCGAGCAGTACTTC | CASSGPGLASLVEQYF | TRBJ2-7 | 16 | . | TRBV9 | TRBD2
TGCGCCAGCAGCTCGGTCACCGGGACATGGAACACTGAAGCTTTCTTT | CASSSVTGTWNTEAFF | TRBJ1-1 | 16 | . | TRBV5-1 | .
TGTGCCACCCGGAACACTGAAGCTTTCTTT | CATRNTEAFF | TRBJ1-1 | 10 | . | TRBV19 | .
TGTGCCAGCAGTTACTCGATGCCAGGGGGCGGCGAGCAGTACTTC | CASSYSMPGGGEQYF | TRBJ2-7 | 15 | . | TRBV6-5 | TRBD1
TGTGCCAGCAGTGAAATAGGAGGGAGTGGCAATGAGCAGTTCTTC | CASSEIGGSGNEQFF | TRBJ2-1 | 15 | . | TRBV2 | .
TGTGCCAGCAAAACAGGGATAACAGATAGCAATCAGCCCCAGCATTTT | CASKTGITDSNQPQHF | TRBJ1-5 | 16 | . | TRBV28 | .
TGCGCCAGCAGCTTGGGGGAGATGTATGAGCAGTTCTTC | CASSLGEMYEQFF | TRBJ2-1 | 13 | . | TRBV5-1 | .
TGTGCCAGCAGTATCGGGACTAGCGGCTACAATGAGCAGTTCTTC | CASSIGTSGYNEQFF | TRBJ2-1 | 15 | . | TRBV11-3 | TRBD2
TGTGCCAGCAGCTTATCCCTAGCGGGAGATAGGACAGATACGCAGTATTTT | CASSLSLAGDRTDTQYF | TRBJ2-3 | 17 | . | TRBV7-2 | TRBD2
TGTGCCAGCAGCTTAGATAGGGGCCCCTACGAGCAGTACTTC | CASSLDRGPYEQYF | TRBJ2-7 | 14 | . | TRBV7-6 | .
TGTGCCAGCAGCTTAGCGGCGGGGGCTGAGCAGTTCTTC | CASSLAAGAEQFF | TRBJ2-1 | 13 | . | TRBV11-2 | .
TGCGCCAGCAGCCAAGTAGGAGGATTACAAGAGACCCAGTACTTC | CASSQVGGLQETQYF | TRBJ2-5 | 15 | . | TRBV4-1 | .
TGTGCCAGCAGCTACTTGGGGGGAACTAATGAAAAACTGTTTTTT | CASSYLGGTNEKLFF | TRBJ1-4 | 15 | . | TRBV5-6 | .
TGTGCCAGCAGACAAACGCCCGGGACAGCAGCTTTCTTT | CASRQTPGTAAFF | TRBJ1-1 | 13 | . | TRBV28 | TRBD1
TGTGCCAGCAGTTTTCGACAGGCCGAGCAGTACTTC | CASSFRQAEQYF | TRBJ2-7 | 12 | . | TRBV27 | .